A selection of T cell receptor beta chains follows, all from one sample in a study of prognosis after radiotherapy for stage I lung cancer. TCRdb re-called the multiplex PCR reads through MiXCR, storing one row per CDR3 protein. The data contain around 56,000 distinct CDR3 sequences, about 30% of them seen just once; the ten biggest clones take up about 7.5%. The sample in question was PBMCs, obtained before or after stereotactic body radiation therapy (not recorded which). Every receptor here comes from a donor aged 50 or older with non-small cell lung cancer. CDR3s include the opening cysteine and the closing phenylalanine or tryptophan. D genes are given only for firm matches. A row's size may be missing; if present it is once, few, many or a size class.

j_call clone_size v_call d_call cdr3_nt cdr3_aa
TRBJ2-7 many TRBV7-9 - TGTGCCAGCAGCTTAGTCGGAGACGAGCAGTACTTC CASSLVGDEQYF
TRBJ2-7 many TRBV4-1 - TGCGCCAGCAGCCAGGAGCCCCCGGACGAGCAGTACTTC CASSQEPPDEQYF
TRBJ2-1 many TRBV5-6 - TGTGCCAGCAGCTCACTAGCCGAGTCGCTCTACAATGAGCAGTTCTTC CASSSLAESLYNEQFF
TRBJ2-3 many TRBV9 - TGTGCCAGCAACAAGTGGGGACTCCCCACAGATACGCAGTATTTT CASNKWGLPTDTQYF
TRBJ1-2 - TRBV6-2/TRBV6-3 - TGTGCCAGCAGTTACTCAGGGTGGGAGAGAAGGGGCTACACCTTC CASSYSGWERRGYTF
TRBJ1-1 few TRBV19 - TGTGCCAGTAGTATAAGGGAACAGTTGAACACTGAAGCTTTCTTT CASSIREQLNTEAFF
TRBJ2-7 - TRBV5-6 TRBD1 TGTGCCAGCAGCATCGGACAGGGATCCTACGAGCAGTACTTC CASSIGQGSYEQYF
TRBJ1-2 many TRBV6-1 - TGTGCCAGCAGTGACACAGGGAACGGGGACTATGGCTACACCTTC CASSDTGNGDYGYTF
TRBJ1-6 many TRBV5-1 TRBD1 TGCGCCAGCAGCTTGTTTGGACAGGGGGCTGATTCACCCCTCCACTTT CASSLFGQGADSPLHF
TRBJ2-3 once TRBV18 - TGTGCCAGCTCAACACCGGGGGCAGGGAGCACAGATACGCAGTATTTT CASSTPGAGSTDTQYF
TRBJ1-2 many TRBV28 - TGTGCCAGCAGTATGGCGGGGCCCTATGGCTACACCTTC CASSMAGPYGYTF
TRBJ2-1 many TRBV4-2 - TGTGCCAGCAGCCAAGATCAGAGCGTTTCCTACAATGAGCAGTTCTTC CASSQDQSVSYNEQFF
TRBJ2-3 many TRBV6-1 TRBD1 TGTGCCAGCAGAGGACAGGTAGATACGCAGTATTTT CASRGQVDTQYF
TRBJ1-5 many TRBV12-5 TRBD1 TGTGCTAGTGGTCCCCCCCGGGACAGGGGGGATCAGCCCCAGCATTTT CASGPPRDRGDQPQHF
TRBJ1-6 medium-sized TRBV6-1 TRBD1 TGTGCCAGCAGTGAGACAGGGGTTAATTCACCCCTCCACTTT CASSETGVNSPLHF
TRBJ1-1 - TRBV28 - TGTGCCAGCAGGCTCGGGCCCTCTACTGGGGATTTGTTT CASRLGPSTGDLF
TRBJ2-5 many TRBV20-1 - TGCAGTGCTAGAGACACCACCCACCAAGAGACCCAGTACTTC CSARDTTHQETQYF
TRBJ1-2 many TRBV6-2/TRBV6-3 TRBD1 TGTGCCAGCAGTTTAGCAGGGGGCCGAAGCGGCTACACCTTC CASSLAGGRSGYTF
TRBJ2-2 many TRBV7-3 - TGTGCCAGCAGCTTATTCGAGGGCCGGACCGGGGAGCTGTTTTTT CASSLFEGRTGELFF
TRBJ1-6 many TRBV20-1 TRBD1 TGCAGTGCTAGGATGGCGGGACAGGGTAATTCACCCCTCCACTTT CSARMAGQGNSPLHF
TRBJ2-3 many TRBV2 TRBD2 TGTGCCAGCAGTGAGACTAGCGTAGGAGATACGCAGTATTTT CASSETSVGDTQYF
TRBJ2-6 - TRBV5-1 - TGCGCCAGCAGCTTCGGGGAGTCCCGCTCTGGGCCCAACGTCCTGGCTTTC CASSFGESRSGPNVLAF
TRBJ1-1 - TRBV4-3 - TGCGCCAGCAGCCAAGGCTGGAACACTGAAGCTTTCTTT CASSQGWNTEAFF
TRBJ2-7 many TRBV7-2 TRBD1 TGTGCCAGCAGGAGGGACAGGTTCTACGAGCAGTACTTC CASRRDRFYEQYF
TRBJ2-5 many TRBV5-1 TRBD2 TGCGCCAGCAGCCCGGGAGGTGGAGAGACCCAGTACTTC CASSPGGGETQYF
TRBJ2-1 many TRBV15 - TGTGCCACCAGCCGGGGCTCTCAAAGGAATGAGCAGTTCTTC CATSRGSQRNEQFF
TRBJ1-4 - TRBV28 - TGTGCAAGCAGTTTATGGAAGGCGGCTAATGAAAAACTGTTTTTT CASSLWKAANEKLFF
TRBJ1-6 many TRBV5-4 TRBD1 TGTGCCAGCAGCCCCCGACAGGGGGGTAATTCACCCCTCCACTTT CASSPRQGGNSPLHF
TRBJ2-5 many TRBV29-1 TRBD1 TGCAGCGTTAACCCTTACAGGGGGCCGAAGGAGACCCAGTACTTC CSVNPYRGPKETQYF
TRBJ1-6 many TRBV9 TRBD1 TGTGCCAGCAGCCTTTCCGGGACAGGGGTTTCACCCCTCCACTTT CASSLSGTGVSPLHF
TRBJ2-7 - TRBV7-2 - TGTGCCAGCAGTCTTTACGGCGGGGGCAACGAGCAGTACTTC CASSLYGGGNEQYF
TRBJ2-3 - TRBV6-2/TRBV6-3 - TGTGCCTGCAGTCAGGATCCTAGCACATATACGCAGTATTTT CACSQDPSTYTQYF
TRBJ2-3 many TRBV7-3 - TGTGCCAGCAGCTTTAAGGGTTCCGATACGCAGTATTTT CASSFKGSDTQYF
TRBJ1-5 many TRBV24-1 - TGTGCCACCAGTGGGGGACCCGATCGGCCCCAGCATTTT CATSGGPDRPQHF
TRBJ2-2 once TRBV6-1 - TGTGCCAGCAGTCGCGCTACAGTGTGCTCTGCCGGGGAGCTGTTTTTT CASSRATVCSAGELFF
TRBJ1-2 many TRBV3-2 - TGTGCCAGCAGCGAAGCCAGGGGAGGAAGCTATGGCTACACCTTC CASSEARGGSYGYTF